This T cell receptor (beta chain) derives from a study of OX40 agonist ivuxolimab in advanced cancers. Repertoires were generated with immunoSEQ multiplex PCR, while TCRdb's copy carries only in-frame clones and drops some. The sample comprises approximately 60,000 clones, over 80% of which are singletons, and 2.5% to 3% rests with the top ten. CDR3 length equals 15 residues. CDR1 is LNHDA and CDR2 is SQIVND in the germline V gene (reference sequence). V lost 4 bases and J lost 0, with 9 bases in between. Baseline, cycle 4 day 1, and cycle 7 day 1 were the blood sampling points. The table lists this clone with a count of one.

The genes are TRBV19 and TRBJ2-2; tentatively, D is TRBD1 (5 bases). The starting material was CD4+ or CD8+ T cells sorted from blood, obtained in a trial of the OX40 agonist ivuxolimab. The TCR originated in an adult with an advanced solid tumor such as melanoma, head and neck, liver or kidney cancer. CDR3 amino acids: CASSNGQANTGELFF. CDR3 sequence (DNA): TGTGCCAGTAGTAACGGACAAGCGAACACCGGGGAGCTGTTTTTT.